What follows are 9 T cell receptor beta chains derived from one specimen sequenced in a study of CD8+ T cells in alopecia areata (dated by TCRdb to the late 2010s). The library relied on the immunoSEQ multiplex PCR assay. To provide template for TCR sequencing, every sample had RNA extracted and reverse transcribed into cDNA. The table comes from immuneACCESS by way of TCRdb, which keeps in-frame sequences with V and J called. Part of the clones is missing from these tables; in studies checked, under half for an unresolved V gene and the rest for unknown reasons. The sample yields about 180,000 clones; about 53% were counted once. 11% of the sample is held by the ten biggest clonotypes. In light of the paper, this sample's time point label describes: around 26 weeks on oral tofacitinib. Read against the paper, the sample's treatment or condition label means: oral pan-JAK inhibitor, 5-10 mg twice daily.

The sequencing used CD8+ T cells sorted from blood, collected at week 24, from a patient treated with tofacitinib. The receptors shown here come from a human donor with alopecia areata.

This clone was seen a handful of times. The gene calls are TRBV30 and TRBJ2-7; 12 bases line up with TRBD1. V shed 3 bases and J 6 bases; nucleotides not matched to a gene: 9. This CDR3 is 15 amino acids long. Germline CDR1 reads GTSNPN; CDR2 reads SVGIG (reference sequence). The CDR3 protein is CAWRGTGGASGEQYF. The CDR3 DNA reads as TGTGCCTGGAGGGGGACAGGGGGCGCATCTGGCGAGCAGTACTTC.

This chain joins TRBV11-2 and TRBJ2-1; TRBD2 agrees at 13 bases. This CDR3 has 17 amino acids. The V segment lost 1 base and the J segment 5 bases; nucleotides outside the gene matches: 5. Germline CDR1 and CDR2: SGHAT and FQNNGV. CDR3 sequence: CASSLVLAGGSNNEQFF. CDR3 bases: TGTGCCAGCAGCTTAGTACTAGCGGGGGGGAGCAACAATGAGCAGTTCTTC.

The chain links TRBV15 to TRBJ1-1; the match to TRBD1 covers 8 bases. After removal of 3 bases from V and 0 bases from J, the junction contained 9 bases not matched to a gene. The length of the CDR3 is 17 residues. Per germline, CDR1 LNHNV and CDR2 YYDKDF (reference sequence). CDR3 loop: CATSRPRTGSMNTEAFF. CDR3 in DNA: TGTGCCACCAGCAGGCCTAGGACAGGGTCCATGAACACTGAAGCTTTCTTT.

Here the CDR3 DNA reads TGTGCCAGTAGTATAGCCCATATGGTTCACTACGAGCAGTACTTC. It yields the protein CASSIAHMVHYEQYF. The V and J genes are TRBV19 and TRBJ2-7; unclear D gene. Germline V lookup: CDR1 LNHDA, CDR2 SQIVND (reference sequence). CDR3 length equals 15 residues. The V and J ends lost 1 base and 3 bases respectively, with 13 bases between them.

This clone occurred once. The CDR3 reads CAWGESRQPQHF. Written as DNA, the CDR3 is TGTGCCTGGGGTGAATCGCGTCAGCCCCAGCATTTT. V usage is TRBV30 and J usage is TRBJ1-5; D unclear. Trimming removed 5 bases at V and 6 bases at J, with 11 bases between. CDR3 length: 12 amino acids. Germline CDR1 reads GTSNPN; CDR2 reads SVGIG (reference sequence).

This clone has only a few counts. The V gene is TRBV7-9, the J gene TRBJ1-2; D is unclear. The germline CDR1 and CDR2 sequences are SEHNR and FQNEAQ (reference sequence). This CDR3 spans 13 amino acids. The ends were cut back, 1 base at V and 3 bases at J, with 6 bases in the middle. CDR3 sequence: CASSLGTDYGYTF. The DNA for the CDR3 is TGTGCCAGCAGCTTAGGCACGGACTATGGCTACACCTTC.

The chain's CDR3 is CASSLVPGQGRETQYF. The CDR3 coding sequence is TGCGCCAGCAGCTTGGTCCCGGGACAGGGTCGGGAGACCCAGTACTTC. The V and J genes are TRBV5-1 and TRBJ2-5; 9 nucleotides agree with TRBD1. The germline V gene has CDR1 SGHRS and CDR2 YFSETQ. V lost 0 bases and J lost 5; bases outside the gene matches: 8. The CDR3 has 16 amino acids.

This clone occurred a few times. This chain joins TRBV4-3 and TRBJ2-3, with 10 positions matching TRBD2. This CDR3 region has 17 residues. J gave up 8 bases and V 0 bases, and 11 bases lay outside the gene matches. Looked up from germline, CDR1 is LGHNA and CDR2 is YSLEER. CDR3 in DNA: TGCGCCAGCAGCCAAGAGAGTAGCGGGGGGTTCCCTGCTACGCAGTATTTT. Encoded protein: CASSQESSGGFPATQYF.

Written as DNA, the CDR3 is TGTGCCAGCAGTTGGAGCAAGGGGGAGAAAACCGGGGAGCTGTTTTTT. It specifies CASSWSKGEKTGELFF. The chain links TRBV27 to TRBJ2-2; D might be TRBD1 (6 bases). The germline gives CDR1 MNHEY, CDR2 SMNVEV (reference sequence). V gave up 4 bases and J gave up 5 bases, with 17 bases separating them. The CDR3 contains 16 residues.